This T cell receptor beta chain was documented in a study of blood T cells in healthy people across ages. The study, taken as a whole, reports: Observed TCR beta diversity per million T cells went down as age went up. This fall followed a roughly linear course with age. As naive T cell percentage varied, TCR beta diversity correlated strongly with it.

This clonotype was recorded at least ten times. Its antigen is not identified. This CDR3 contains 16 residues. Germline CDR1 MNHNY, CDR2 SVGAGI (reference sequence). Unmatched junction bases numbered 7, after V lost 3 bases and J lost 3 bases. Sample-barcoded 5' priming and a J-beta primer mix drove a second PCR of 7 to 11 cycles. One entry per CDR3 protein, called by TCRdb with MiXCR from the 5' RACE reads. The sample lists under 750,000 distinct CDR3 sequences, around 48% occurring once. The specimen was blood. The TCR comes from a man aged 80 or over in good health. V is TRBV6-6 and J is TRBJ1-5; 8 bases fit TRBD1. The CDR3 here is CASSYPGQGPNQPQHF. In DNA form, the CDR3 reads TGTGCCAGCAGTTATCCAGGACAGGGTCCCAATCAGCCCCAGCATTTT.